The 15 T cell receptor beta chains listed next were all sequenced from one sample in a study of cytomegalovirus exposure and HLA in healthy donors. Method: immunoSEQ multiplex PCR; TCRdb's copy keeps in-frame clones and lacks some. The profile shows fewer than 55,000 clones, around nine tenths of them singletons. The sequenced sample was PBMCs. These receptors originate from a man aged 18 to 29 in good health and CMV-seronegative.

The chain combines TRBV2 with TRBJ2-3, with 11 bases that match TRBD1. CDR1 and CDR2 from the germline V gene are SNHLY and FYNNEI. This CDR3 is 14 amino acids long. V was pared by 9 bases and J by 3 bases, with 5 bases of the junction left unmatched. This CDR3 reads CASAGTGGTDTQYF. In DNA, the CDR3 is TGTGCCAGTGCCGGGACAGGGGGTACAGATACGCAGTATTTT.

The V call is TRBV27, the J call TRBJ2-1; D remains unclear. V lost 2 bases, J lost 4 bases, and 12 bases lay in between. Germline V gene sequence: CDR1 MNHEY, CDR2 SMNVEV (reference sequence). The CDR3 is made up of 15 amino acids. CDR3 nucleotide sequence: TGTGCCAGCAGTTTAGTCCGCGTCGATTACAATGAGCAGTTCTTC. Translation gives CASSLVRVDYNEQFF.

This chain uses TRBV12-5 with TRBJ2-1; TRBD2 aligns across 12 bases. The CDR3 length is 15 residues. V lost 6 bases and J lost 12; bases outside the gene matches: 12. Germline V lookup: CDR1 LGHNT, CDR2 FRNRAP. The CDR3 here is CASGPDTTGLAGQFF. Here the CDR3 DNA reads TGTGCTAGTGGCCCGGACACCACGGGACTAGCGGGGCAGTTCTTC. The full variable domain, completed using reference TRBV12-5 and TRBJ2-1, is DARVTQTPRHKVTEMGQEVTMRCQPILGHNTVFWYRQTMMQGLELLAYFRNRAPLDDSGMPKDRFSAEMPDATLATLKIQPSEPRDSAVYFCASGPDTTGLAGQFFGPGTRLTVL.

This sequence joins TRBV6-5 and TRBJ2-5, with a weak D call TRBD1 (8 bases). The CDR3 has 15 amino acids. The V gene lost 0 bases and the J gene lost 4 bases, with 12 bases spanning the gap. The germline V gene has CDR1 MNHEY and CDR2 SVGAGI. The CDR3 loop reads CASSYSSGTGETQYF. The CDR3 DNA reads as TGTGCCAGCAGTTACTCGAGCGGGACAGGAGAGACCCAGTACTTC.

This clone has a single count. CDR3 residues: CASSDISTSGRHTDTQYF. The CDR3 DNA is TGTGCCAGCAGCGATATATCAACTAGCGGGAGGCACACAGATACGCAGTATTTT. This chain joins TRBV9 and TRBJ2-3, with 12 bases that match TRBD2. With V trimmed by 3 bases and J by 2 bases, 10 bases remained unmatched. The CDR3 spans 18 residues. Germline V lookup: CDR1 SGDLS, CDR2 YYNGEE. Complete variable domain (other parts from reference TRBV9 and TRBJ2-3): DSGVTQTPKHLITATGQRVTLRCSPRSGDLSVYWYQQSLDQGLQFLIQYYNGEERAKGNILERFSAQQFPDLHSELNLSSLELGDSALYFCASSDISTSGRHTDTQYFGPGTRLTVL.

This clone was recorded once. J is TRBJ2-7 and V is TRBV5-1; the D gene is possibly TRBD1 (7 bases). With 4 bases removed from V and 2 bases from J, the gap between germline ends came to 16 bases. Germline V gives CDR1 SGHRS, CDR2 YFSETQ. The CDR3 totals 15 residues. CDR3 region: CASSAGQSKPYEQYF. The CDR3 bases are TGCGCCAGCAGCGCGGGACAGTCCAAACCCTACGAGCAGTACTTC. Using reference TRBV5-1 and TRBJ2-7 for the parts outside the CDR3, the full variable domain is KAGVTQTPRYLIKTRGQQVTLSCSPISGHRSVSWYQQTPGQGLQFLFEYFSETQRNKGNFPGRFSGRQFSNSRSEMNVSTLELGDSALYLCASSAGQSKPYEQYFGPGTRLTVT.

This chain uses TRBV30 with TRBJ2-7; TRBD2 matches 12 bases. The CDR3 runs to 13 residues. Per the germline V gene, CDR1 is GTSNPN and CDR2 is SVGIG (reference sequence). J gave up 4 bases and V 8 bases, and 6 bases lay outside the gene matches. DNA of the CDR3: TGTGCCGGGATGACTAGCGGGAGTTACGAGCAGTACTTC. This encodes CAGMTSGSYEQYF.

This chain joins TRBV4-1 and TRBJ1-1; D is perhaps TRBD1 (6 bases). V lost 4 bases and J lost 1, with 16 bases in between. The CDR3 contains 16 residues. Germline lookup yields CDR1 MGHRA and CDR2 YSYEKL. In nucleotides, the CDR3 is TGCGCCAGCAGCCCCTTTCCCAGGGGAAGGAACACTGAAGCTTTCTTT. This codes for CASSPFPRGRNTEAFF.

The CDR3 DNA sequence: TGTGCCAGCAGTGTGACTAGCGGGAGCTCCTACGAGCAGTACTTC. This encodes CASSVTSGSSYEQYF. V usage is TRBV6-1 and J usage is TRBJ2-7; 12 bases align to TRBD2. J lost 0 bases, V lost 4 bases, and 1 base had no gene match. This CDR3 has 15 residues. Germline V gene sequence: CDR1 MNHNS, CDR2 SASEGT.

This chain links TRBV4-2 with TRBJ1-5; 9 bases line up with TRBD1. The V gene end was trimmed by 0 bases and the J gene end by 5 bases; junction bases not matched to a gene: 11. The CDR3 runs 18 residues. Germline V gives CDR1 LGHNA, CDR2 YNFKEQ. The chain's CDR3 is CASSQEDRGVLGYQPQHF. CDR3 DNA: TGTGCCAGCAGCCAAGAGGACAGGGGCGTTCTGGGTTATCAGCCCCAGCATTTT.

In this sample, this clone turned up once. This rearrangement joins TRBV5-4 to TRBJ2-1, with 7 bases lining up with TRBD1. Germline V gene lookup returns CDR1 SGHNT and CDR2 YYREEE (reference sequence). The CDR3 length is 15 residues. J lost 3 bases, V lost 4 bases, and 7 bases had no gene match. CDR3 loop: CASSAGTESYNEQFF. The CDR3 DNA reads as TGTGCCAGCAGCGCCGGGACAGAAAGCTACAATGAGCAGTTCTTC.

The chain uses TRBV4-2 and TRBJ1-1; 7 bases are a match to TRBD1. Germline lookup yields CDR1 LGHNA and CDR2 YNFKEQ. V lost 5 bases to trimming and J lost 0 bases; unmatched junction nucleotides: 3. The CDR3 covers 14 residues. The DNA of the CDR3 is TGTGCCAGCAGCGCACAGGGGTTGAACACTGAAGCTTTCTTT. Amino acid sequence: CASSAQGLNTEAFF.

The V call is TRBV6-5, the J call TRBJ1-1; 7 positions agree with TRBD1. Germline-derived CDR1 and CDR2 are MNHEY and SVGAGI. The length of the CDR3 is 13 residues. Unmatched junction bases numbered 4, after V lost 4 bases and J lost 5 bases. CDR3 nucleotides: TGTGCCAGCAGTTGGAGGGGGCTAACTGAAGCTTTCTTT. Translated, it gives CASSWRGLTEAFF.

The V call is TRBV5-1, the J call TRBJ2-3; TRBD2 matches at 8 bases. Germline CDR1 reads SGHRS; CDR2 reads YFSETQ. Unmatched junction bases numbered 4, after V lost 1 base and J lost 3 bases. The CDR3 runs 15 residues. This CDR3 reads CASSLSGGLTDTQYF. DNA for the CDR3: TGCGCCAGCAGCTTGTCGGGAGGGCTAACAGATACGCAGTATTTT.

The CDR3, as DNA: TGTGCCAGCAGCTTAATCTCTACGGGAGTTTTCCGGAATGAGCAGTTCTTC. It codes for CASSLISTGVFRNEQFF. The V gene is TRBV7-9, the J gene TRBJ2-1, with D possibly matching TRBD2 (6 bases). Germline V gives CDR1 SEHNR, CDR2 FQNEAQ (reference sequence). Trimming removed 2 bases from V and 7 bases from J, with 21 bases in between. This CDR3 is 17 amino acids long.